This TCR beta chain was captured in a study of cytomegalovirus exposure and HLA in healthy donors. Produced via immunoSEQ multiplex PCR; TCRdb's table is partial and in-frame only. The sample yields tens of thousands of clones, over 85% seen once. V was clipped by 0 bases and J by 0 bases, with 17 bases between them. CDR3 length equals 18 residues. The V gene's germline CDR1 is MGHRA and CDR2 YSYEKL. The material sequenced was PBMCs. The chain combines TRBV4-1 with TRBJ1-2; tentative D call: TRBD1 (5 bases). The sequence came from a young woman in good health and CMV-seronegative. The CDR3 region is CASSQDFTRTPTNYGYTF. CDR3 coding DNA: TGCGCCAGCAGCCAAGATTTTACCAGGACACCGACTAACTATGGCTACACCTTC.